This T cell receptor beta chain derives from a study of blood T cell repertoires in COVID-19. Background on the study: Sample material is recorded as cDNA or gDNA derived from T cells, B-cell-depleted T cells, or PBMCs.

In the authors' methods: Amplification with reference gene primers provided the estimates of nucleated cell counts. Profiled with immunoSEQ multiplex PCR; TCRdb holds only in-frame clones, not every one. The DNA was the basis for D and trimming; V, J and clone size are from that table. Of roughly 77,000 clones listed, 70% to 80% are singletons. Trimming stripped 4 bases from V and 8 bases from J, with 18 bases between. CDR3 length equals 14 residues. Per germline, CDR1 SGHRS and CDR2 YFSETQ. Sequencing was carried out using peripheral blood. The chain recombines TRBV5-1 with TRBJ1-2, with a possible D match to TRBD1 (5 bases). The source of this sequence is a man aged 55 to 70 with active or convalescent COVID-19. The CDR3: CASSPQAGIYGYTF. The CDR3 DNA sequence: TGCGCCAGCAGCCCCCAGGCAGGGATCTACGGCTACACCTTC.